Many counts were recorded for the clone carrying this T cell receptor beta chain. This sample stems from a study of T-cell reconstitution after alpha-beta-depleted transplantation in children. Trimming cost V 8 bases and J 2 bases, with 9 bases left between them. Germline-derived CDR1 and CDR2 are MDHEN and SYDVKM. This CDR3 region has 12 residues. Unique molecular identifiers were incorporated into the prepared TCRbeta library. MiXCR, applied by TCRdb to the PCR reads, yields one record per CDR3 protein. Of about 360,000 distinct CDR3 sequences in the sample, 10% to 15% were seen once. The chain couples TRBV28 to TRBJ1-2, with D unclear. This TCR was recovered from a human donor who donated a stem cell graft to a child with Fanconi anemia. This specimen was PBMCs, taken from the stem cell graft. Here the CDR3 DNA reads TGTGCCAGCGGTGACCAGAACTATGGCTACACCTTC. The encoded protein is CASGDQNYGYTF.